These T cell receptor beta chains were read from a single sample in a study of blood T cell repertoires in COVID-19. Produced via immunoSEQ multiplex PCR; TCRdb's table is partial and in-frame only. The sample includes more than 60,000 clones, 88% of them seen just once. The specimen was PBMCs or T cells enriched from blood (not recorded which). These receptors originate from a woman aged 40 to 50 who had recovered from COVID-19. Each CDR3 is given with its conserved first and last residue. Each record gives: clone size, J gene, V gene, D gene, CDR3 DNA, CDR3 protein. D genes are given only for firm matches. Some rows have no size entry. The others give once, few or many, or a class for an expanded clone.

clone_size: few
j_call: TRBJ2-7
v_call: TRBV7-2
d_call: .
cdr3_nt: TGTGCCAGCAGCTTGGGGGGAGCTCTGGGGACCTACGAGCAGTACTTC
cdr3_aa: CASSLGGALGTYEQYF

clone_size: .
j_call: TRBJ2-1
v_call: TRBV19
d_call: .
cdr3_nt: TGTGCCAGTAGTATCGCGGGGTTGGATGAGCAGTTCTTC
cdr3_aa: CASSIAGLDEQFF

clone_size: .
j_call: TRBJ2-1
v_call: TRBV5-4
d_call: TRBD2
cdr3_nt: TGTGCCAGCAGCTTTCGGACTAGCAGATTTGATTGGGGCAATGAGCAGTTCTTC
cdr3_aa: CASSFRTSRFDWGNEQFF

clone_size: .
j_call: TRBJ2-1
v_call: TRBV6-5
d_call: .
cdr3_nt: TGTGCCAGCAGTCCGGAGGGATTCTACAATGAGCAGTTCTTC
cdr3_aa: CASSPEGFYNEQFF

clone_size: .
j_call: TRBJ1-5
v_call: TRBV10-2
d_call: .
cdr3_nt: TGCGCCAGCAGTGAGAGGGGGACGGGCAATCAGCCCCAGCATTTT
cdr3_aa: CASSERGTGNQPQHF

clone_size: few
j_call: TRBJ2-7
v_call: TRBV10-1
d_call: TRBD1
cdr3_nt: TGCGCCAGCAGCAGGGGGCTTAACTACGAGCAGTACTTC
cdr3_aa: CASSRGLNYEQYF

clone_size: .
j_call: TRBJ2-3
v_call: TRBV5-1
d_call: TRBD2
cdr3_nt: TGCGCCAGCAGCCCCGGGACTAGCGGGGGTAGCACAGATACGCAGTATTTT
cdr3_aa: CASSPGTSGGSTDTQYF

clone_size: .
j_call: TRBJ1-3
v_call: TRBV11-2
d_call: .
cdr3_nt: TGTGCCAGCAGCTCGCAAACAGTGGACTCTGGAAACACCATATATTTT
cdr3_aa: CASSSQTVDSGNTIYF

clone_size: .
j_call: TRBJ1-4
v_call: TRBV19
d_call: TRBD1
cdr3_nt: TGTGCCAGTAGTGGGACAGGGCCTGCAACTAATGAAAAACTGTTTTTT
cdr3_aa: CASSGTGPATNEKLFF

clone_size: .
j_call: TRBJ2-4
v_call: TRBV6-1
d_call: .
cdr3_nt: TGTGCCAGCAGTGAACAAGGGGGATGGGACATTCAGTACTTC
cdr3_aa: CASSEQGGWDIQYF

clone_size: .
j_call: TRBJ2-3
v_call: TRBV5-4
d_call: .
cdr3_nt: TGTGCCAGCAGCTTGGGCCTCCGGGGGGCCGGCACAGATACGCAGTATTTT
cdr3_aa: CASSLGLRGAGTDTQYF

clone_size: .
j_call: TRBJ1-5
v_call: TRBV9
d_call: .
cdr3_nt: TGTGCCAGCAGCGTAGGACAGAGTAGCAATCAGCCCCAGCATTTT
cdr3_aa: CASSVGQSSNQPQHF

clone_size: .
j_call: TRBJ2-7
v_call: TRBV12-3/TRBV12-4
d_call: .
cdr3_nt: TGTGCCACCCATGGGGCGGAATCCTACGAGCAGTACTTC
cdr3_aa: CATHGAESYEQYF

clone_size: .
j_call: TRBJ2-1
v_call: TRBV6-2/TRBV6-3
d_call: TRBD2
cdr3_nt: TGTGCCAGCAGTTACTCGAAATTTAGCGGGGGGGCGAGTAATGAGCAGTTCTTC
cdr3_aa: CASSYSKFSGGASNEQFF

clone_size: .
j_call: TRBJ2-2
v_call: TRBV25-1
d_call: .
cdr3_nt: TGTGCCAGCAGTGAATTCCCGGACACCGGGGAGCTGTTTTTT
cdr3_aa: CASSEFPDTGELFF

clone_size: .
j_call: TRBJ1-2
v_call: TRBV27
d_call: TRBD1
cdr3_nt: TGTGCCAGCAGTTTAGTACAGGGGGTCTCGGATGGCTACACCTTC
cdr3_aa: CASSLVQGVSDGYTF

clone_size: .
j_call: TRBJ2-7
v_call: TRBV7-2
d_call: TRBD1
cdr3_nt: TGTGCCAGCAGCCGGGACAGGATGATCTACGAGCAGTACTTC
cdr3_aa: CASSRDRMIYEQYF

clone_size: .
j_call: TRBJ1-4
v_call: TRBV19
d_call: .
cdr3_nt: TGTGCCAGTAGTATGCGGCTAGGGGGGGATGAAAAACTGTTTTTT
cdr3_aa: CASSMRLGGDEKLFF